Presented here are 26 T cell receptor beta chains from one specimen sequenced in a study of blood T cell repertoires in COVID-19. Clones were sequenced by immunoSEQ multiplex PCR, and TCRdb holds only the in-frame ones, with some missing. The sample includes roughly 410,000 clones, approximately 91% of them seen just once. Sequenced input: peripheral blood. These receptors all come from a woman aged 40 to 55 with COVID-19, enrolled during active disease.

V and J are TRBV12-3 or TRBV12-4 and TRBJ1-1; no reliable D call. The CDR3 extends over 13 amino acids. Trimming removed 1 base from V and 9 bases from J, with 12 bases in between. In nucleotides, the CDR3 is TGTGCCAGCAGTTTAGGGTCGTCGAGTAAAGCTTTCTTT. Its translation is CASSLGSSSKAFF.

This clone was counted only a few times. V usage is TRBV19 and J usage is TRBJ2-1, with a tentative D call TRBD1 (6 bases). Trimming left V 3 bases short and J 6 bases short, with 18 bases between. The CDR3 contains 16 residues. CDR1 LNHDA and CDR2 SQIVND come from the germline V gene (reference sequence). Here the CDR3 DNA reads TGTGCCAGTAGTATCGCATCCGGACAGTTTGTCAATGAGCAGTTCTTC. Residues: CASSIASGQFVNEQFF.

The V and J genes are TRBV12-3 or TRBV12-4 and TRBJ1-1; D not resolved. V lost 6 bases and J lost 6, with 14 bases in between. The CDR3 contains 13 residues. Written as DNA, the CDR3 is TGTGCCAGCAGCCGGTCCGGGAGAGCTGAAGCTTTCTTT. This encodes CASSRSGRAEAFF.

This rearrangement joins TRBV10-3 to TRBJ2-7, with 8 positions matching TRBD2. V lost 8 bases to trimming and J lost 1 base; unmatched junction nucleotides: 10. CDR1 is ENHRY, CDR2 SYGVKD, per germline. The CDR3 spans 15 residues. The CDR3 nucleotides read TGTGCCATCGATATTACTAGCGGAGAATCCTACGAGCAGTACTTC. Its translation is CAIDITSGESYEQYF.

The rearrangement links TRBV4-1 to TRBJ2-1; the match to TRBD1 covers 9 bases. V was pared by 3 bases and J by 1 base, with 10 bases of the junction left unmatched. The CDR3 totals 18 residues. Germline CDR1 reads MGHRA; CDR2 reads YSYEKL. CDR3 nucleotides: TGCGCCAGCAGCCAGGACCCGGGACAGGGCTTTTCCTACAATGAGCAGTTCTTC. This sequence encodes CASSQDPGQGFSYNEQFF.

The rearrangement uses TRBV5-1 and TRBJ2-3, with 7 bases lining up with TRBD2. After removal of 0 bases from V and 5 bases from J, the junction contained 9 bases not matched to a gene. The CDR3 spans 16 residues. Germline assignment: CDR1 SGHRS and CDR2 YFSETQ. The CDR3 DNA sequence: TGCGCCAGCAGCTTGGATGGGGGAGGGCCCGTAGATACGCAGTATTTT. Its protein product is CASSLDGGGPVDTQYF.

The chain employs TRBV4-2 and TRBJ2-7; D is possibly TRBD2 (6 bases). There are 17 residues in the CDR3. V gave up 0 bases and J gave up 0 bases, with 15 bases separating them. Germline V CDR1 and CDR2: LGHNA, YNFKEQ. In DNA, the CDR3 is TGTGCCAGCAGCCAAGAGGGAGGCCGGGTGAACTCCTACGAGCAGTACTTC. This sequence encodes CASSQEGGRVNSYEQYF.

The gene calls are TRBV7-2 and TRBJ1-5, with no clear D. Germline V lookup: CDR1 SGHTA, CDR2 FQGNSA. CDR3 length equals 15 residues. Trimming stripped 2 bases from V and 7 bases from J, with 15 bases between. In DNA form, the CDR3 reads TGTGCCAGCAGCTTAATGGATGCGGGCGGACAGCCCCAGCATTTT. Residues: CASSLMDAGGQPQHF.

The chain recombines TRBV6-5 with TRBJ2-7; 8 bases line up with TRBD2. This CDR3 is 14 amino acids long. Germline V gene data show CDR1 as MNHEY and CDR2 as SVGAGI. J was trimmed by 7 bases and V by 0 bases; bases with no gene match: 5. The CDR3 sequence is CASSYSSGVGEQYF. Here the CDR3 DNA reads TGTGCCAGCAGTTACTCTAGCGGGGTTGGGGAGCAGTACTTC.

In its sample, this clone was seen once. The chain's CDR3 is CASSFYGASNEQFF. CDR3 nucleotides: TGTGCCAGCAGCTTCTATGGGGCCTCGAATGAGCAGTTCTTC. The V gene is TRBV7-8, the J gene TRBJ2-1, with D possibly TRBD1 on 5 matching bases. The germline V gene has CDR1 SGHVS and CDR2 FQNEAQ. The CDR3 spans 14 residues. Deletions cut 3 bases from V and 7 bases from J, with 13 bases between.

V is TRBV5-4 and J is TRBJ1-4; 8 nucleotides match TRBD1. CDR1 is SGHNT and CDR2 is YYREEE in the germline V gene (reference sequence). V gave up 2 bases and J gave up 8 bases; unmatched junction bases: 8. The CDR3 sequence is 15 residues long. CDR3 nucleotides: TGTGCCAGCAGCTTAAAAGACAGGGGTGGCGAAAAACTGTTTTTT. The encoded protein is CASSLKDRGGEKLFF.

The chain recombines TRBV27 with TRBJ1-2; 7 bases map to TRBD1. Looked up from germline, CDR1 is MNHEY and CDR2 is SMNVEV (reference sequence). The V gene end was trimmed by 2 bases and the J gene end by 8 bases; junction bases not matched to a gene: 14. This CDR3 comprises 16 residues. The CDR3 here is CASSLTPHTGADGYTF. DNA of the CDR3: TGTGCCAGCAGTTTAACGCCGCACACAGGGGCCGACGGCTACACCTTC.

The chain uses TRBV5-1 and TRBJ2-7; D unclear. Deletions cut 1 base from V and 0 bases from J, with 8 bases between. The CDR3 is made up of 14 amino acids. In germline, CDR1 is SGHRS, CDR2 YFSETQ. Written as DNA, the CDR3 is TGCGCCAGCAGCTTGTTGGGCAGCTCCTACGAGCAGTACTTC. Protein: CASSLLGSSYEQYF.

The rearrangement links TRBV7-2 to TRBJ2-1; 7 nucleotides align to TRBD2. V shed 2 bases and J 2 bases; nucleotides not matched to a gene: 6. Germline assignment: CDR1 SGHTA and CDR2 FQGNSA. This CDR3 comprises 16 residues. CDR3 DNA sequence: TGTGCCAGCAGCTTACGCGGGAGCATCACCTACAATGAGCAGTTCTTC. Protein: CASSLRGSITYNEQFF. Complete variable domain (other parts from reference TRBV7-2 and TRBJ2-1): GAGVSQSPSNKVTEKGKDVELRCDPISGHTALYWYRQSLGQGLEFLIYFQGNSAPDKSGLPSDRFSAERTGGSVSTLTIQRTQQEDSAVYLCASSLRGSITYNEQFFGPGTRLTVL.

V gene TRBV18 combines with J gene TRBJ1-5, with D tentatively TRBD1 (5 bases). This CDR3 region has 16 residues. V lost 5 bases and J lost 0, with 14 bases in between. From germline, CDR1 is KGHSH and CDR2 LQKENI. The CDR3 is CASSSRQPDSNQPQHF. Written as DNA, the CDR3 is TGTGCCAGCTCATCCAGACAGCCGGATAGCAATCAGCCCCAGCATTTT.

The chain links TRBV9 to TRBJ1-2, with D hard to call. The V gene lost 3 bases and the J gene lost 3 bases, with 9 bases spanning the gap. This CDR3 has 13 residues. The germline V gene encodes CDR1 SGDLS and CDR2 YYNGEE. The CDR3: CASSARVDYGYTF. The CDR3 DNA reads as TGTGCCAGCAGCGCTCGGGTCGACTATGGCTACACCTTC.

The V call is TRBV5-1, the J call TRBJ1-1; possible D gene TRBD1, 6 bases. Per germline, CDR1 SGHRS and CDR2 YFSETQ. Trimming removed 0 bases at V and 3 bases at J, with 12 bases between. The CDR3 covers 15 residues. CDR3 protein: CASSLDAGADTEAFF. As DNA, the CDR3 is TGCGCCAGCAGCTTGGACGCGGGGGCGGACACTGAAGCTTTCTTT.

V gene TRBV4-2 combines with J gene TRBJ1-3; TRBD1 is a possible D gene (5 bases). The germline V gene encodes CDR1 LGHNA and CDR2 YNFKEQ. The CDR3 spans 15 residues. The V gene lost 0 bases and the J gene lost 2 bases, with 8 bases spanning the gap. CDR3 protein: CASSQDRGPGNTIYF. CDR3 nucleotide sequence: TGTGCCAGCAGCCAAGATAGGGGCCCTGGAAACACCATATATTTT.

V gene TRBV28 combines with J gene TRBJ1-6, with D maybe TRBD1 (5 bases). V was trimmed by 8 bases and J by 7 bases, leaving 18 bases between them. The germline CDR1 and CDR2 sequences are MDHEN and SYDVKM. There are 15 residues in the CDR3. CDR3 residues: CASALEGVENSPLHF. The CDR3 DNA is TGTGCCAGCGCCCTGGAAGGGGTAGAAAATTCACCCCTCCACTTT.

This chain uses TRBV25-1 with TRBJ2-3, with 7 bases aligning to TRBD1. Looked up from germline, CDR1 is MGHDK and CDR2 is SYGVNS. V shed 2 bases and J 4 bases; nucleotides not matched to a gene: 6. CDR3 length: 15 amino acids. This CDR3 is CASSEETGLADTQYF. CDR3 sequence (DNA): TGTGCCAGCAGTGAAGAGACAGGGTTAGCAGATACGCAGTATTTT.

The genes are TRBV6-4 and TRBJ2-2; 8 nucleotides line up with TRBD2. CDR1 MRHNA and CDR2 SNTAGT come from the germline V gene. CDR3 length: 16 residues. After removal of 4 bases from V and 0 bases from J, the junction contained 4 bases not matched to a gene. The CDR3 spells CASSVLAASNTGELFF. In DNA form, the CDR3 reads TGTGCCAGCAGTGTACTAGCGGCTTCGAACACCGGGGAGCTGTTTTTT.

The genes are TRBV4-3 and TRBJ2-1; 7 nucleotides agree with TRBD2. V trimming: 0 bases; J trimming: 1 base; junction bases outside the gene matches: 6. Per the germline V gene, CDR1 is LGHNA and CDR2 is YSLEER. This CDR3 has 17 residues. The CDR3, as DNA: TGCGCCAGCAGCCAAGACCGCGGGAGACCGTCCTACAATGAGCAGTTCTTC. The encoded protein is CASSQDRGRPSYNEQFF.

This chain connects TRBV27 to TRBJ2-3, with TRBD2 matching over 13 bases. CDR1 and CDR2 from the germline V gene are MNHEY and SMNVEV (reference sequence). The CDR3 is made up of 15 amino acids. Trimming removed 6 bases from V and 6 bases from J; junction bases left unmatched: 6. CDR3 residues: CASSPGTSGVDTQYF. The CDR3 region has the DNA TGTGCCAGCAGCCCCGGGACTAGCGGGGTGGATACGCAGTATTTT.

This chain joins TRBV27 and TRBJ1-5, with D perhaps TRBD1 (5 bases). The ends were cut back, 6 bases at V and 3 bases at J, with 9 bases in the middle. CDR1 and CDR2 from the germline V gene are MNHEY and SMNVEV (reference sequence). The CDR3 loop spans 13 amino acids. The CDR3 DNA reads TGTGCCAGCAGGTGGGGGGACAATCAGCCCCAGCATTTT. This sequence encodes CASRWGDNQPQHF.

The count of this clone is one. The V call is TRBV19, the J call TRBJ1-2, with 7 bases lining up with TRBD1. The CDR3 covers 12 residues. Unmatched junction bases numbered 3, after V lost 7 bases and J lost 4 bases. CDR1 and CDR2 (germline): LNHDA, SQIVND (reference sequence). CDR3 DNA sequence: TGTGCCAGTACCAGGGGGTTCTATGGCTACACCTTC. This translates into CASTRGFYGYTF.

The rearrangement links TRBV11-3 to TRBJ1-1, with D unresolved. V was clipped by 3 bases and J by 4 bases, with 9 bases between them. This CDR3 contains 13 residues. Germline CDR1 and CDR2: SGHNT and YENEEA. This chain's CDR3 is CASSLWGGTEAFF. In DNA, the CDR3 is TGTGCCAGCAGCTTGTGGGGAGGCACTGAAGCTTTCTTT.